The clone carrying this T cell receptor (beta chain) was found a few times. The data were obtained in a study of tumor and adjacent non-tumor tissue in lung cancer. Three rounds of nested PCR, following a modified ARM-PCR protocol, produced the TCRbeta library. TCRdb ran MiXCR on the multiplex PCR reads and lists one entry per CDR3 protein. This table holds 35,000 to 50,000 distinct CDR3 sequences, about three fifths found once. Trimming removed 6 bases at V and 4 bases at J, with 16 bases between. CDR1 and CDR2 (germline): MDHEN, SYDVKM. The CDR3 has 14 amino acids. No cell sorting was done before RNA was extracted from the tissue. This non-tumor lung sample came from over 3 cm beyond the tumor edge.

The sample comprised distant non-tumor lung tissue. This TCR was sampled from a man in his forties or fifties with non-small cell lung cancer. The chain uses TRBV28 and TRBJ2-7; D unresolved. CDR3 sequence reads: CASSLRESRYEQYF. Here the CDR3 DNA reads TGTGCCAGCAGCCTAAGGGAATCAAGGTACGAGCAGTACTTC.